Below, 30 T cell receptor beta chains from the same sample are listed, as sequenced in a study of T-cell memory formation after mild COVID-19. MiXCR, run by TCRdb on the 5' RACE reads, gives a single entry per CDR3 protein. The sample shows about 110,000 distinct CDR3 sequences, 15% to 20% of them seen only once. The sample taken for sequencing was PBMCs or a T cell subset sorted from them (not recorded which). These receptors came from a man between 18 and 29 years old who had mild COVID-19 (a few samples of this study predate the infection). Cell type and time point are not known.

This clonotype was found a few times. The V call is TRBV9, the J call TRBJ2-3; a possible D gene is TRBD1 (5 bases). CDR1 SGDLS and CDR2 YYNGEE come from the germline V gene. V lost 0 bases to trimming and J lost 6 bases, with 5 bases between them. The CDR3 is 12 residues long. This CDR3 is CASSVAGDTQYF. The DNA of the CDR3 is TGTGCCAGCAGCGTAGCAGGGGATACGCAGTATTTT.

This sequence joins TRBV7-2 and TRBJ2-1, with TRBD2 matching over 12 bases. Germline V gene data show CDR1 as SGHTA and CDR2 as FQGNSA. The V segment lost 5 bases and the J segment 8 bases; nucleotides outside the gene matches: 4. The length of the CDR3 is 14 residues. CDR3 DNA: TGTGCCAGCAGCCCAGGACTAGCGGGGTATGAGCAGTTCTTC. Translating gives CASSPGLAGYEQFF.

The rearrangement links TRBV4-1 to TRBJ2-2; D gene unclear. The V gene lost 1 base and the J gene lost 0 bases, with 9 bases spanning the gap. Per germline, CDR1 MGHRA and CDR2 YSYEKL. There are 16 residues in the CDR3. The CDR3 reads CASSQVGRSNTGELFF. The CDR3 bases are TGCGCCAGCAGCCAAGTAGGCAGGTCGAACACCGGGGAGCTGTTTTTT.

This clonotype was counted only a few times. The V and J genes are TRBV20-1 and TRBJ1-5; D is ambiguous. CDR1 and CDR2 (germline): DFQATT, SNEGSKA (reference sequence). V was pared by 1 base and J by 4 bases, with 23 bases between. The CDR3 covers 18 residues. The CDR3 nucleotides read TGCAGTGCTAGAGCCTCAGGTCTGGGGAGGACGGATAATCAGCCCCAGCATTTT. Its translation is CSARASGLGRTDNQPQHF.

This clonotype was observed a handful of times. The gene calls are TRBV6-5 and TRBJ2-7; D possibly corresponds to TRBD1 (5 bases). The germline V gene encodes CDR1 MNHEY and CDR2 SVGAGI. The V and J ends lost 0 bases and 6 bases respectively, with 18 bases between them. The CDR3 consists of 16 residues. CDR3 DNA sequence: TGTGCCAGCAGTTACTCAGGGGCAGGTCCCCTAGGCGAGCAGTACGTC. Translation: CASSYSGAGPLGEQYV.

In its sample, this clonotype was seen many times. The rearrangement joins TRBV5-1 to TRBJ2-5; no clear D gene. The CDR3 is made up of 14 amino acids. Trimming shortened V by 0 bases and J by 0 bases, and 6 bases separated the two germline ends. Germline V lookup: CDR1 SGHRS, CDR2 YFSETQ. CDR3 region: CASSLVGYQETQYF. CDR3 nucleotides: TGCGCCAGCAGCTTGGTGGGTTACCAAGAGACCCAGTACTTC.

This clonotype was detected only a few times. The V and J genes are TRBV4-3 and TRBJ1-2, with 7 nucleotides matching TRBD1. Germline CDR1 reads LGHNA; CDR2 reads YSLEER. CDR3 length: 15 amino acids. The V gene end was trimmed by 1 base and the J gene end by 5 bases; junction bases not matched to a gene: 7. CDR3 loop: CASSQVGGGAYGYTF. CDR3 nucleotides: TGCGCCAGCAGCCAAGTAGGAGGGGGCGCTTATGGCTACACCTTC.

V gene TRBV29-1 combines with J gene TRBJ1-2; maybe TRBD1 (6 bases). Trimming pared 7 bases from V and 6 bases from J, leaving 15 bases between. The germline V gene has CDR1 SQVTM and CDR2 ANQGSEA. The CDR3 is made up of 12 amino acids. CDR3 bases: TGCAGCGCCACCAGGGGTACTCATGGCTACACCTTC. This sequence encodes CSATRGTHGYTF. The full variable domain, completed using reference TRBV29-1 and TRBJ1-2, is SAVISQKPSRDICQRGTSLTIQCQVDSQVTMMFWYRQQPGQSLTLIATANQGSEATYESGFVIDKFPISRPNLTFSTLTVSNMSPEDSSIYLCSATRGTHGYTFGSGTRLTVV.

This clonotype has only a few counts. V usage is TRBV20-1 and J usage is TRBJ1-1; TRBD1 is a possible D gene (6 bases). In germline, CDR1 is DFQATT, CDR2 SNEGSKA (reference sequence). The V and J ends lost 1 base and 4 bases respectively, with 13 bases between them. The CDR3 runs 14 residues. CDR3 DNA: TGCAGTGCTAGAGGGGACAAGGGCGGCACTGAAGCTTTCTTT. Its translation: CSARGDKGGTEAFF.

This clonotype was seen a few times. The gene calls are TRBV10-3 and TRBJ1-6, with D possibly TRBD1 on 5 matching bases. CDR1 and CDR2 from the germline V gene are ENHRY and SYGVKD. The CDR3 extends over 12 amino acids. In nucleotides, the CDR3 is TGTGCTCATCGGGGGAGCAATTCACCCCTCCACTTT. Amino acid sequence: CAHRGSNSPLHF.

This clonotype appeared a few times. J is TRBJ2-1 and V is TRBV7-2; D is perhaps TRBD2 (5 bases). CDR1 SGHTA and CDR2 FQGNSA come from the germline V gene. This CDR3 region has 15 residues. Trimming shortened V by 5 bases and J by 6 bases, and 17 bases separated the two germline ends. The CDR3 nucleotides are TGTGCCAGCAGCACACGGGGTATCGGGTCCAATGAGCAGTTCTTC. Translated, it gives CASSTRGIGSNEQFF.

The table lists this clonotype with a few counts. The rearrangement links TRBV3-1 to TRBJ2-1; TRBD1 or TRBD2 may be the D gene (5 bases each). Germline-derived CDR1 and CDR2 are LGHDT and YNNKEL (reference sequence). Between the trimmed V and J ends, which lost 4 bases and 7 bases, there was a span of 17 bases. This CDR3 has 15 residues. CDR3 nucleotide sequence: TGTGCCAGCAGCCGTCCCGGGACGGGAACGAATGAGCAGTTCTTC. This gives the protein CASSRPGTGTNEQFF.

J is TRBJ1-2 and V is TRBV24-1; unclear D gene. V was trimmed by 5 bases and J by 6 bases, leaving 12 bases between them. Germline V gene lookup returns CDR1 KGHDR and CDR2 SFDVKD. This CDR3 has 13 residues. The CDR3 region has the DNA TGTGCCACCAGTGCGATCGGAAAGAATGGCTACACCTTC. It translates to CATSAIGKNGYTF.

The CDR3 sequence: CASSMGPADTQYF. As DNA, the CDR3 is TGTGCCAGCAGTATGGGCCCAGCAGATACGCAGTATTTT. The gene calls are TRBV6-4 and TRBJ2-3; D remains unclear. The CDR3 runs to 13 residues. With 5 bases removed from V and 4 bases from J, the gap between germline ends came to 10 bases. CDR1 and CDR2 (germline): MRHNA, SNTAGT.

This chain links TRBV5-1 with TRBJ2-5; 10 bases match TRBD2. The CDR3 contains 14 residues. The V gene's germline CDR1 is SGHRS and CDR2 YFSETQ. With V trimmed by 0 bases and J by 4 bases, 0 bases remained unmatched. The CDR3 DNA reads as TGCGCCAGCAGCTTGGGGACTAGCGGAGAGACCCAGTACTTC. As protein: CASSLGTSGETQYF.

This chain connects TRBV14 to TRBJ2-3, with 7 bases identical to TRBD2. The CDR3 spans 15 residues. The V and J ends lost 6 bases and 7 bases, in that order; junction bases with no gene match: 13. Germline values: CDR1 SGHDN, CDR2 FVKESK. The CDR3 here is CASSLYRAGRNTQYF. CDR3 DNA: TGTGCCAGCAGTCTATATCGAGCGGGGCGGAATACGCAGTATTTT.

This clonotype is a singleton in its sample. V usage is TRBV5-5 and J usage is TRBJ1-3; D gene uncertain. This CDR3 is built from 16 residues. V was cut by 3 bases and J by 0 bases, with 13 bases left in between. The germline V gene has CDR1 SGHKS and CDR2 YYEKEE (reference sequence). This chain's CDR3 is CASSYWRGSSGNTIYF. CDR3 bases: TGTGCCAGCAGCTACTGGAGAGGGAGCTCTGGAAACACCATATATTTT.

This clonotype was found many times. The CDR3 is CASSFSSGANVLTF. The CDR3 nucleotides read TGTGCCAGCAGTTTTTCCTCTGGGGCCAACGTCCTGACTTTC. The V call is TRBV28, the J call TRBJ2-6, with unresolved D. CDR1 and CDR2 (germline): MDHEN, SYDVKM. This CDR3 region has 14 residues. V lost 3 bases, J lost 0 bases, and 3 bases lay in between.

There are a few counts of this clonotype. The chain combines TRBV6-1 with TRBJ2-3, with D possibly matching TRBD1 (5 bases). The CDR3 totals 14 residues. V was clipped by 4 bases and J by 4 bases, with 12 bases between them. CDR1 and CDR2 from the germline V gene are MNHNS and SASEGT. The chain's CDR3 is CASSVGHGSDTQYF. DNA for the CDR3: TGTGCCAGCAGTGTAGGACACGGGTCAGATACGCAGTATTTT.

This clonotype appeared a single time. This chain links TRBV15 with TRBJ2-7, with D possibly being TRBD2 (6 bases). V gave up 3 bases and J gave up 7 bases, with 16 bases separating them. The CDR3 has 14 residues. Germline CDR1 reads LNHNV; CDR2 reads YYDKDF (reference sequence). The CDR3: CATSSPSTAGEQYF. DNA of the CDR3: TGTGCCACCAGCAGCCCAAGTACGGCGGGGGAGCAGTACTTC.

This clonotype turned up a few times. This chain uses TRBV24-1 with TRBJ2-7; D perhaps matches TRBD2 (5 bases). This CDR3 contains 18 residues. The V gene's germline CDR1 is KGHDR and CDR2 SFDVKD. Trimming pared 1 base from V and 1 base from J, leaving 19 bases between. CDR3 sequence (DNA): TGTGCCACCAGTGATTTCGCCTCAGGACGCGGGCGGTCCTACGAGCAGTACTTC. This codes for CATSDFASGRGRSYEQYF.

V and J are TRBV9 and TRBJ2-1; 9 nucleotides match TRBD1. The CDR3 is 14 residues long. Germline CDR1 reads SGDLS; CDR2 reads YYNGEE. J gave up 5 bases and V 2 bases, and 2 bases lay outside the gene matches. Here the CDR3 reads CASSVGDRDNEQFF. CDR3 DNA: TGTGCCAGCAGCGTGGGGGACAGGGACAATGAGCAGTTCTTC.

A few counts support this clonotype. The chain employs TRBV18 and TRBJ2-5, with D perhaps TRBD1 or TRBD2 (7 bases each). Germline V gives CDR1 KGHSH, CDR2 LQKENI. The CDR3 extends over 19 amino acids. The V end lost 4 bases, the J end lost 3 bases, and 27 bases lay between the germline ends. The CDR3 nucleotides are TGTGCCAGCTCACGAGGGTCCAGCGCGGGGGACAGCAGCAAAGAGACCCAGTACTTC. Residues: CASSRGSSAGDSSKETQYF.

This clonotype was seen only a few times. The chain uses TRBV7-3 and TRBJ2-1; TRBD2 matches at 9 bases. Trimming at V came to 5 bases and at J to 7 bases, leaving 9 bases not matched to a gene. The germline CDR1 and CDR2 sequences are SGHTA and FQGTGA. The CDR3 loop spans 15 amino acids. The CDR3 DNA sequence: TGTGCCAGCAGCCGGGGACTAGCCGCGGGAAATGAGCAGTTCTTC. It encodes CASSRGLAAGNEQFF.

This CDR3 is CASSLTGARGEKLFF. Written as DNA, the CDR3 is TGCGCCAGCAGCTTGACAGGGGCGAGAGGTGAAAAACTGTTTTTT. The rearrangement links TRBV5-1 to TRBJ1-4; 7 bases match TRBD1. The CDR3 has 15 residues. Germline V CDR1 and CDR2: SGHRS, YFSETQ. J gave up 7 bases and V 1 base, and 7 bases lay outside the gene matches.

This sequence joins TRBV24-1 and TRBJ2-3; 9 bases map to TRBD2. CDR1 and CDR2 from the germline V gene are KGHDR and SFDVKD. The CDR3 covers 16 residues. V was clipped by 1 base and J by 5 bases; unmatched bases: 6. The CDR3 coding sequence is TGTGCCACCAGTGATTTTGGGCGGGGGGGCCGAGATACGCAGTATTTT. This translates into CATSDFGRGGRDTQYF.

V is TRBV7-9 and J is TRBJ2-5; 7 nucleotides align to TRBD2. Germline V gene data show CDR1 as SEHNR and CDR2 as FQNEAQ (reference sequence). The CDR3 covers 16 residues. V dropped 5 bases and J dropped 4; count of bases not matched to a gene: 13. The chain's CDR3 is CASSPFSGLEGETQYF. The CDR3 nucleotides are TGTGCCAGCAGCCCCTTTAGCGGGTTGGAGGGAGAGACCCAGTACTTC.

This clonotype has just a few counts. This chain connects TRBV6-5 to TRBJ2-7, with D perhaps TRBD1 or TRBD2 (6 bases each). CDR1 is MNHEY, CDR2 SVGAGI, per germline. The CDR3 length is 11 residues. Trimming removed 7 bases at V and 12 bases at J, with 16 bases between. CDR3 DNA sequence: TGTGCCAGCACCAACGGGGGCGGGTGGTACTTC. Amino acids: CASTNGGGWYF.

This clonotype has more than one count but fewer than ten. The gene calls are TRBV7-3 and TRBJ2-5, with D tentatively TRBD2 (6 bases). The CDR3 has 13 residues. V gave up 5 bases and J gave up 3 bases, with 10 bases separating them. The germline V gene has CDR1 SGHTA and CDR2 FQGTGA. CDR3 loop: CASSPGAKETQYF. DNA of the CDR3: TGTGCCAGCAGCCCGGGAGCCAAAGAGACCCAGTACTTC.

V is TRBV24-1 and J is TRBJ2-1; either TRBD1 or TRBD2 may fit D (7 bases each). The CDR3 length is 16 residues. The germline gives CDR1 KGHDR, CDR2 SFDVKD. Trimming removed 4 bases at V and 6 bases at J, with 18 bases between. CDR3 bases: TGTGCCACCAGTGACTCAGACAGGGAGGGGGTCAATGAGCAGTTCTTC. This codes for CATSDSDREGVNEQFF.